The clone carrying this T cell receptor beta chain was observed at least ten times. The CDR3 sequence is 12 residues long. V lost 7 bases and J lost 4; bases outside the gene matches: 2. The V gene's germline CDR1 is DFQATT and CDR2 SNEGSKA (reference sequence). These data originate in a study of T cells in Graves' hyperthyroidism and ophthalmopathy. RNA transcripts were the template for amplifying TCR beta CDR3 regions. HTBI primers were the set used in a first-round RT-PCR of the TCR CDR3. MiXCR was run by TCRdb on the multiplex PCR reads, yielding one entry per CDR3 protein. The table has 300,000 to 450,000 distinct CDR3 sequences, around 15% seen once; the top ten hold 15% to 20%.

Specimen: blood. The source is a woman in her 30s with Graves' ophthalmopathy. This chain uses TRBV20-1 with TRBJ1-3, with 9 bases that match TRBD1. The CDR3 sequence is CSGQGVGNTIYF. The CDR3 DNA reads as TGCAGTGGACAGGGGGTAGGAAACACCATATATTTT.